The 31 T cell receptor beta chains listed next were all sequenced from one sample in a study of T cell repertoires in cytomegalovirus infection. From the reads, TCRdb called clonotypes with MiXCR, one entry per CDR3 protein. The table shows hundreds of thousands of distinct CDR3 sequences, with about 31% occurring only once. For these TCRs, the target antigens are not known. Material: cultured CD8+ T cells from PBMCs, obtained from culture after CMV antigen stimulation. These TCRs come from a human donor in good health (CMV status not recorded). Some clones in this sample may be carry-over from other donors' samples.

This clonotype was recorded many times. The rearrangement uses TRBV7-8 and TRBJ1-1; D gene uncertain. This CDR3 contains 14 residues. Germline CDR1 SGHVS, CDR2 FQNEAQ. V shed 1 base and J shed 0 bases, with 6 bases lying between them. CDR3 loop: CASSLVIVNTEAFF. For the CDR3, the DNA is TGTGCCAGCAGCTTAGTTATAGTGAACACTGAAGCTTTCTTT.

In this sample, this clonotype turned up a few times. The gene calls are TRBV7-6 and TRBJ2-7, with a possible D match to TRBD1 (6 bases). The CDR3 sequence is 16 residues long. Trimming left V 0 bases short and J 0 bases short, with 12 bases between. Germline CDR1 is SGHVS and CDR2 is FNYEAQ. CDR3 DNA sequence: TGTGCCAGCAGCTTAGCGGCAGGGGAGAGCTCCTACGAGCAGTACGTC. This encodes CASSLAAGESSYEQYV.

V and J are TRBV11-2 and TRBJ2-3; TRBD2 matches at 14 bases. Per the germline V gene, CDR1 is SGHAT and CDR2 is FQNNGV. Trimming cost V 5 bases and J 3 bases; bases outside gene matches: 4. The CDR3 spans 16 residues. The CDR3 loop is CASSARTSGGTDTQYF. The DNA of the CDR3 is TGTGCCAGCAGCGCCCGGACTAGCGGGGGGACAGATACGCAGTATTTT.

This clonotype showed up just a few times. The rearrangement uses TRBV7-9 and TRBJ2-1, with unresolved D. Germline V CDR1 and CDR2: SEHNR, FQNEAQ (reference sequence). The V and J ends lost 2 bases and 8 bases respectively, with 10 bases between them. CDR3 length equals 13 residues. Here the CDR3 DNA reads TGTGCCAGCAGCTTACTCGATTTGGATGAGCAGTTCTTC. Protein: CASSLLDLDEQFF.

The J gene is TRBJ2-1, the V gene TRBV19; D is possibly TRBD2 (6 bases). Trimming took off 10 bases at V and 8 bases at J, with 27 bases between the two ends. Germline CDR1 LNHDA, CDR2 SQIVND (reference sequence). This CDR3 spans 16 amino acids. The CDR3 is CATNIKGDSLGHEQFF. The DNA for the CDR3 is TGTGCCACGAACATCAAAGGGGACTCCCTCGGCCATGAGCAGTTCTTC.

This clonotype showed up just a few times. A read error may explain this, as a much larger clone is one base away. Here the CDR3 reads CASRRTSGDQETQYF. CDR3 nucleotides: TGTGCCAGCAGACGGACTAGCGGGGACCAAGAGACCCAGTACTTC. The chain has TRBV6-1 and TRBJ2-5; 12 bases are a match to TRBD2. Germline values: CDR1 MNHNS, CDR2 SASEGT. The CDR3 has 15 residues. The J segment lost 0 bases and the V segment lost 6 bases, leaving 2 bases of the junction unmatched.

This clonotype was counted ten times or more. This chain uses TRBV20-1 with TRBJ1-2; D ambiguous. V was pared by 7 bases and J by 4 bases, with 7 bases between. CDR1 DFQATT and CDR2 SNEGSKA come from the germline V gene (reference sequence). This CDR3 region has 10 residues. The CDR3 reads CSVPGYGYTF. The CDR3, as DNA: TGCAGTGTCCCCGGCTATGGCTACACCTTC.

The rearrangement links TRBV3-1 to TRBJ2-5; 7 bases map to TRBD1. The CDR3 has 15 residues. V trimming: 4 bases; J trimming: 2 bases; junction bases outside the gene matches: 7. Germline-derived CDR1 and CDR2 are LGHDT and YNNKEL (reference sequence). The CDR3 loop is CASSPIRGLQETQYF. The CDR3 DNA is TGTGCCAGCAGCCCGATCAGGGGGTTGCAAGAGACCCAGTACTTC.

In the case of this clonotype: An end of the junction differs from the germline gene, which may be a read error. The V and J genes are TRBV7-7 and TRBJ1-2; 7 nucleotides align to TRBD1. Germline CDR1 SSHAT, CDR2 FNYEAQ (reference sequence). This CDR3 has 14 residues. The CDR3 DNA is TGTGCTAGCAGGCGTGTAAGGACAGGCTATGGCTACACCTTC. Translating gives CASRRVRTGYGYTF.

This clonotype was observed a few times. The CDR3 DNA reads TGTGCCAGCAGTTACTCCCAGTCCTACGAGCAGTACTTC. It encodes CASSYSQSYEQYF. V is TRBV6-5 and J is TRBJ2-7; D gene uncertain. The ends were cut back, 0 bases at V and 1 base at J, with 4 bases in the middle. Germline V gene lookup returns CDR1 MNHEY and CDR2 SVGAGI. CDR3 length: 13 residues.

The rearrangement links TRBV19 to TRBJ1-1; D remains ambiguous. The CDR3 spans 14 residues. The V end lost 3 bases, the J end lost 1 base, and 9 bases lay between the germline ends. Germline CDR1 reads LNHDA; CDR2 reads SQIVND (reference sequence). The CDR3 reads CASSMSQPNTEAFF. As DNA, the CDR3 is TGTGCCAGTAGTATGTCACAACCGAACACTGAAGCTTTCTTT.

The chain joins TRBV12-3 or TRBV12-4 to TRBJ2-4; 7 nucleotides align to TRBD1. This CDR3 spans 15 amino acids. The junction had 14 bases not matched to a gene; V was cut back by 8 bases and J by 7 bases. CDR3 DNA sequence: TGTGCCAGCCAAGGTTCTACAGGGGATCTCAACATTCAGTACTTC. Amino acid sequence: CASQGSTGDLNIQYF.

This clonotype has more than one count but fewer than ten. CDR3 residues: CASTSGTLGETQYF. CDR3 nucleotides: TGTGCCAGCACCAGCGGGACACTCGGGGAGACCCAGTACTTC. J is TRBJ2-5 and V is TRBV6-6, with D perhaps TRBD2 (7 bases). The CDR3 has 14 residues. The V end lost 7 bases, the J end lost 5 bases, and 17 bases lay between the germline ends. The germline gives CDR1 MNHNY, CDR2 SVGAGI (reference sequence).

The chain combines TRBV7-6 with TRBJ2-5, with D tentatively TRBD2 (6 bases). CDR1 and CDR2 from the germline V gene are SGHVS and FNYEAQ. The CDR3 has 18 residues. Trimming removed 1 base at V and 5 bases at J, with 23 bases between. CDR3 amino acids: CASSLGGRGRERVETQYF. Written as DNA, the CDR3 is TGTGCCAGCAGCTTAGGAGGGCGGGGCCGCGAGAGAGTGGAGACCCAGTACTTC.

This clonotype was seen more than once but under ten times. The CDR3 DNA reads TGTGCCAGCAGCGAACTACAGGGAGCGTCGGGAAACACCATATATTTT. Residues: CASSELQGASGNTIYF. V usage is TRBV7-6 and J usage is TRBJ1-3, with D maybe TRBD1 (6 bases). Germline CDR1 reads SGHVS; CDR2 reads FNYEAQ. CDR3 length: 16 residues. The V end was cut by 5 bases, the J end by 4 bases, with 18 bases between.

This clonotype came up once. The chain recombines TRBV20-1 with TRBJ2-3; possibly TRBD2 for D (6 bases). Germline V CDR1 and CDR2: DFQATT, SNEGSKA (reference sequence). With 6 bases removed from V and 0 bases from J, the gap between germline ends came to 13 bases. The CDR3 loop spans 14 amino acids. As DNA, the CDR3 is TGCAGTGCCAGTAGCGGTTCTAGCACAGATACGCAGTATTTT. Its translation: CSASSGSSTDTQYF.

V usage is TRBV4-1 and J usage is TRBJ1-1, with D perhaps matching TRBD1 (5 bases). Germline CDR1 reads MGHRA; CDR2 reads YSYEKL. Trimming cost V 0 bases and J 0 bases, with 14 bases left between them. This CDR3 is 17 amino acids long. CDR3 region: CASSQDRDDSMNTEAFF. The CDR3 bases are TGCGCCAGCAGCCAAGACAGGGACGATTCAATGAACACTGAAGCTTTCTTT.

About this clonotype itself: It is unclear where the CDR3 begins or ends on the DNA, so no DNA is shown, and the CDR3 is as TCRdb lists it. The chain uses TRBV9 and TRBJ2-2. The germline V gene encodes CDR1 SGDLS and CDR2 YYNGEE. The CDR3 contains 14 residues when both ends are counted. The CDR3 region is CASSVALGSGEMFF.

The genes are TRBV28 and TRBJ2-3; TRBD1 is a possible D gene (5 bases). The germline V and J ends were trimmed by 1 base and 4 bases, with 18 bases remaining between them. CDR1 is MDHEN and CDR2 is SYDVKM in the germline V gene. CDR3 length equals 17 residues. The CDR3 DNA sequence: TGTGCCAGCAGTTTATTAGGGGCCACTGATTGGCCAGATACGCAGTATTTT. Translating it yields CASSLLGATDWPDTQYF.

This clonotype was seen at least ten times. CDR3: CASSRGSGPAWGGNQPQHF. Written as DNA, the CDR3 is TGTGCCAGCAGTAGGGGCTCAGGGCCGGCCTGGGGGGGCAATCAGCCCCAGCATTTT. The rearrangement joins TRBV12-3 or TRBV12-4 to TRBJ1-5, with a possible D match to TRBD1 (5 bases). The CDR3 runs 19 residues. Trimming stripped 5 bases from V and 2 bases from J, with 25 bases between.

The sample holds many counts of this clonotype. The V and J genes are TRBV7-9 and TRBJ2-1; 9 nucleotides align to TRBD1. There are 19 residues in the CDR3. Germline lookup yields CDR1 SEHNR and CDR2 FQNEAQ (reference sequence). V shed 3 bases, J shed 0 bases, and the junction held 12 bases outside the gene matches. The CDR3 is CASSLSWDRVTISYNEQFF. CDR3 nucleotide sequence: TGTGCCAGCAGCTTGAGTTGGGACAGGGTAACAATCTCCTACAATGAGCAGTTCTTC.

The chain has TRBV28 and TRBJ2-5; 9 bases are shared with TRBD1. The junction had 12 bases not matched to a gene; V was cut back by 5 bases and J by 5 bases. Looked up from germline, CDR1 is MDHEN and CDR2 is SYDVKM. This CDR3 has 16 amino acids. As DNA, the CDR3 is TGTGCCAGCAGTAGCTCTTGGGACAGGGAACAGGAGACCCAGTACTTC. The encoded protein is CASSSSWDREQETQYF.

This clonotype was detected a few times. The genes are TRBV3-1 and TRBJ2-7; no firm D call. CDR1 LGHDT and CDR2 YNNKEL come from the germline V gene (reference sequence). With 0 bases removed from V and 2 bases from J, the gap between germline ends came to 8 bases. The CDR3 is made up of 14 amino acids. The DNA for the CDR3 is TGTGCCAGCAGCCAAGATCGAGGAACCTACGAGCAGTACTTC. Translation: CASSQDRGTYEQYF.

This clonotype showed up many times. V and J are TRBV7-8 and TRBJ2-1; 9 nucleotides align to TRBD2. The CDR3 has 18 residues. Germline V gives CDR1 SGHVS, CDR2 FQNEAQ. V trimming: 3 bases; J trimming: 1 base; junction bases outside the gene matches: 10. CDR3 in amino acids: CASSFPSGEHGSYNEQFF. The CDR3, as DNA: TGTGCCAGCAGCTTCCCTAGCGGGGAACATGGTTCCTACAATGAGCAGTTCTTC.

V is TRBV20-1 and J is TRBJ1-6; no reliable D call. CDR3 size: 19 residues. The V end was cut by 5 bases, the J end by 0 bases, with 23 bases between. Germline V CDR1 and CDR2: DFQATT, SNEGSKA (reference sequence). The CDR3 is CSAGWVSVGYSSYNSPLHF. The CDR3 nucleotides are TGCAGTGCTGGGTGGGTGTCGGTTGGGTACAGCTCCTATAATTCACCCCTCCACTTT.

There are a few counts of this clonotype. The V call is TRBV12-3 or TRBV12-4, the J call TRBJ1-3; no clear D gene. The V end lost 6 bases, the J end lost 2 bases, and 14 bases lay between the germline ends. This CDR3 spans 15 amino acids. Here the CDR3 DNA reads TGTGCCAGCAGGCCCCTGAGAGATGCTGGAAACACCATATATTTT. It encodes CASRPLRDAGNTIYF.

V usage is TRBV11-2 and J usage is TRBJ2-7; D is ambiguous. Germline CDR1 reads SGHAT; CDR2 reads FQNNGV. The V gene lost 3 bases and the J gene lost 3 bases, with 9 bases spanning the gap. The CDR3 has 13 residues. The CDR3 DNA reads as TGTGCCAGCAGCTTCTGGCGCAACTACGAGCAGTACTTC. This gives the protein CASSFWRNYEQYF.

V and J are TRBV15 and TRBJ1-2; the D is unclear. This CDR3 has 15 amino acids. V was clipped by 0 bases and J by 0 bases, with 8 bases between them. CDR1 is LNHNV, CDR2 YYDKDF, per germline (reference sequence). This CDR3 reads CATSRDWGSNYGYTF. CDR3 bases: TGTGCCACCAGCAGAGATTGGGGTTCTAACTATGGCTACACCTTC.

The V gene is TRBV6-1, the J gene TRBJ2-5; 9 bases line up with TRBD2. J was trimmed by 10 bases and V by 2 bases; bases with no gene match: 11. The V gene's germline CDR1 is MNHNS and CDR2 SASEGT. The CDR3 sequence is 15 residues long. The CDR3 here is CASSEWVTSGSGQYF. In DNA form, the CDR3 reads TGTGCCAGCAGTGAATGGGTGACTAGCGGTTCTGGCCAGTACTTC.

The chain joins TRBV6-5 to TRBJ2-7; D might be TRBD1 (7 bases). CDR1 MNHEY and CDR2 SVGAGI come from the germline V gene. The length of the CDR3 is 12 residues. Trimming took off 5 bases at V and 6 bases at J, with 11 bases between the two ends. CDR3 sequence: CASSVQGGEQYV. CDR3 coding DNA: TGTGCCAGCAGTGTCCAGGGGGGCGAGCAGTACGTC.

This clonotype was seen a handful of times. The chain joins TRBV14 to TRBJ2-1; D could derive from TRBD1 or TRBD2 (5 bases each). Germline-derived CDR1 and CDR2 are SGHDN and FVKESK. This CDR3 has 13 amino acids. V lost 10 bases, J lost 6 bases, and 16 bases lay in between. CDR3 sequence reads: CATRSWDGNEQFF. For the CDR3, the DNA is TGTGCCACCCGTAGCTGGGACGGCAATGAGCAGTTCTTC.